This is a list of T cell receptor beta chains from one sample in a study of T cell repertoires in cytomegalovirus infection. TCRdb ran MiXCR on the reads and lists one entry per CDR3 protein. The table lists around 530,000 distinct CDR3 sequences, 26% of them singletons. The sequencing input was PBMCs. These receptors came from a human donor in good health (CMV status not recorded). Some clones in this sample may be carry-over from other donors' samples. Each CDR3 is given with its conserved first and last residue. Fields, in order: clone size, D gene, V gene, J gene, CDR3 DNA, CDR3 protein. The D gene is left open where the match is weak. Expanded clones get a size class; other rows say once, few or many, or leave the size out.

-	-	TRBV29-1	TRBJ1-2	TGCAGCGTTGATTTTCGGGTTACGGTAGATGGCTACACCTTC	CSVDFRVTVDGYTF
few	-	TRBV5-6	TRBJ1-2	TGTGCCAGCAAACGTACCGGCAGAGACTATGGCTACACCTTC	CASKRTGRDYGYTF
few	-	TRBV5-6	TRBJ2-2	TGTGCCAGCAGTGAGTTAATCAACACCGGGGAGCTGTTTTTT	CASSELINTGELFF
-	TRBD2	TRBV30	TRBJ2-5	TGTGCCTGGGCCCCGGGACTAGCGAGAAATCAAGAGACCCAGTACTTC	CAWAPGLARNQETQYF
few	TRBD2	TRBV29-1	TRBJ2-7	TGCAGCGTTGAAGTCAACGGGAGGGGCTACGAGCAGTACTTC	CSVEVNGRGYEQYF
once	-	TRBV6-2/TRBV6-3	TRBJ2-1	TGTGCCATCCGGACTGGCGGGGAGCAGTTCTTC	CAIRTGGEQFF
once	TRBD1	TRBV20-1	TRBJ1-5	TGCAGTGCCAAGGGACAGGGGCTAGATCAGCCCCAGCATTTT	CSAKGQGLDQPQHF
-	-	TRBV18	TRBJ1-2	TGTGCCAGCTCACAGGACGGAGCTGGCTACACCTTC	CASSQDGAGYTF
-	TRBD1	TRBV7-8	TRBJ1-1	TGTGCCAGCAGCTTGCTGCGAGGACAGGGGTCGAACACTGAAGCTTTCTTT	CASSLLRGQGSNTEAFF
many	TRBD2	TRBV7-2	TRBJ2-2	TGTGCCAGCAGCTCCTACGGACTAGCGGGGGGGGCCGGGGAGCTGTTTTTT	CASSSYGLAGGAGELFF
-	-	TRBV7-2	TRBJ1-1	TGTGCCAGCAGCCCTAGCCGAGGAGTAACTGAAGCTTTCTTT	CASSPSRGVTEAFF
-	TRBD2	TRBV20-1	TRBJ2-1	TGCAGTGCTAAGACTAGCGGGAGCGTAAATGAGCAGTTCTTC	CSAKTSGSVNEQFF
few	TRBD1	TRBV19	TRBJ1-5	TGTGCCAGTAGTCAGGGGGGGGCAAGTCAGCCCCAGCATTTT	CASSQGGASQPQHF
few	-	TRBV6-2/TRBV6-3	TRBJ2-2	TGTGCCAGCAGTTCTGCGCTGACTGGGGAGCTGTTTTTT	CASSSALTGELFF
many	-	TRBV7-2	TRBJ2-5	TGTGCCAGCAGCTTACGGACAGTTCGAGAGGCGACCCAGTACTTC	CASSLRTVREATQYF
-	-	TRBV12-3/TRBV12-4	TRBJ2-5	TGTGCCAGCAGTCGTACGGACACACAAGAGACCCAGTACTTC	CASSRTDTQETQYF
-	TRBD1	TRBV5-6	TRBJ2-3	TGTGCCAGCAGCGAGGGGGCCACAGATACGCAGTATTTT	CASSEGATDTQYF
many	-	TRBV7-2	TRBJ1-5	TGTGCCAGCAGCCCCCACCCCGCCGTCGGGACTGGGCGAGGTGCCCAGCATTTT	CASSPHPAVGTGRGAQHF
-	-	TRBV5-4	TRBJ2-3	TGTGCCAGCAGCTCGGGCCAGGGGAGAAGCACAGATACGCAGTATTTT	CASSSGQGRSTDTQYF
-	-	TRBV7-9	TRBJ1-1	TGTGCCAGCAGCCCCCTTCAAGGCATGAACACTGAAGCTTTCTTT	CASSPLQGMNTEAFF
few	-	TRBV12-3/TRBV12-4	TRBJ2-2	TGTGCCAGCAGCGGGGGAGCGGCTCCCGGGGAGCTGTTTTTT	CASSGGAAPGELFF
few	TRBD2	TRBV14	TRBJ2-2	TGTGCCAGCAGCCAAAGGACTAGCGGGAGTGGGAACACCGGGGAGCTGTTTTTT	CASSQRTSGSGNTGELFF
-	TRBD1	TRBV18	TRBJ1-5	TGTGCCAGCTCACTTAACAGGGGGGACGGTCAGCCCCAGCATTTT	CASSLNRGDGQPQHF
-	-	TRBV9	TRBJ1-1	TGTGCCAGCAGCGTAGAGGCAGGGCCCCGAAACACTGAAGCTTTCTTT	CASSVEAGPRNTEAFF
-	-	TRBV5-4	TRBJ2-2	TGTGCCAGCAGCTCCTACCATACCGGGGAGCTGTTTTTT	CASSSYHTGELFF
few	TRBD1	TRBV9	TRBJ1-2	TGTGCCAGCAGCGCCAACGACAGGGGCTATGGCTACACCTTC	CASSANDRGYGYTF
few	TRBD2	TRBV12-3/TRBV12-4	TRBJ2-7	TGTGCCAGCAGTTTAGCGGCTAGCGGCGACTACGAGCAGTACTTC	CASSLAASGDYEQYF
-	-	TRBV11-3	TRBJ1-5	TGTGCCAGCAGCTTACTTTCCGGGATCAATCAGCCCCAGCATTTT	CASSLLSGINQPQHF
-	-	TRBV11-1	TRBJ2-4	TGTGCCAGCAGCCCAGTTGGAGTGAACATTCAGTACTTC	CASSPVGVNIQYF
-	-	TRBV15	TRBJ1-1	TGTGCCACCAGTTACGGGGCAGCAACTCCAACTGAAGCTTTCTTT	CATSYGAATPTEAFF
few	-	TRBV5-1	TRBJ1-2	TGCGCCAGCAGCTTGGACGGAGACCTGGGCACCTTC	CASSLDGDLGTF
-	-	TRBV9	TRBJ2-5	TGTGCCAGCAGCGTAGAGTGGAGGGAGACCCAGTACTTC	CASSVEWRETQYF
few	-	TRBV7-5	TRBJ1-1	-	CISVPDQRPEAFF
few	-	TRBV2	TRBJ1-1	TGTGCCAGCAGTGCTAGGGTCGGGAACACTGAAGCTTTCTTT	CASSARVGNTEAFF
many	-	TRBV28	TRBJ1-2	TGTGCCAGCAGCGAATTGAGGGGATTTAACTATGGCTACACCTTC	CASSELRGFNYGYTF
many	TRBD1	TRBV7-9	TRBJ2-7	TGTGCCAGCAGCGTTGGGACAGGACGATCCTACGAGCAGTACTTC	CASSVGTGRSYEQYF
-	-	TRBV12-3/TRBV12-4	TRBJ2-2	TGTGCCAGCAGTTTAAGGGGGATCGGGGAGCTGTTTTTT	CASSLRGIGELFF
few	-	TRBV6-4	TRBJ1-1	TGTGCCAGCAGTCACGGGGGCCCGCCGAACACTGAAGCTTTCTTT	CASSHGGPPNTEAFF
few	TRBD1	TRBV6-2/TRBV6-3	TRBJ1-1	TGTGCCAGCAGCACACCCCCGGGACAGGGACCAGGGACTGAAGCTTTCTTT	CASSTPPGQGPGTEAFF
many	-	TRBV6-5	TRBJ2-5	TGTGCCAGCAGTTACTCTTGGGGCCCCGGAGAGACCCAGTACTTC	CASSYSWGPGETQYF
-	TRBD1	TRBV7-2	TRBJ2-7	TGTGCCAGCAGCCTAAGACAGGGGCGGACGCAGTACTTC	CASSLRQGRTQYF
-	-	TRBV4-3	TRBJ1-6	TGCGCCAGCAGCCAAGATTCAGGGATCGGTAATTCACCCCTCCACTTT	CASSQDSGIGNSPLHF
-	-	TRBV28	TRBJ1-6	TGTGCCAGCAGCCCCACACGCCGGGGGAATTCACCCCTCCACTTT	CASSPTRRGNSPLHF
-	-	TRBV5-1	TRBJ2-3	TGCGCCAGCAGCTTTCGGGCGGGGCCTAGCACAGATACGCAGTATTTT	CASSFRAGPSTDTQYF
-	TRBD1	TRBV4-3	TRBJ1-1	TGCGCCAGCAGCCAAGTGACAGGGGTTGTTGAAGCTTTCTTT	CASSQVTGVVEAFF
many	TRBD2	TRBV12-3/TRBV12-4	TRBJ2-1	TGTGCCAGCAGTTCCGGACTAGCGAATGAGCAGTTCTTC	CASSSGLANEQFF
many	TRBD2	TRBV12-3/TRBV12-4	TRBJ2-5	TGTGCCAGCAGTTTAGCTAGCGGGCAAGAGACCCAGTACTTC	CASSLASGQETQYF
few	-	TRBV11-3	TRBJ2-7	TGTGCCAGCAGCTTAGATCCTTACAGGGTGTTGCGCGGGAGAAACCGGCCCGAGCAGTACTTC	CASSLDPYRVLRGRNRPEQYF
many	-	TRBV7-2	TRBJ2-3	TGTGCCAGCAGCCCCAGCTTAGCCCTTTCTGATACGCAGTATTTT	CASSPSLALSDTQYF